Listed here are 17 T cell receptor beta chains from one sample, sequenced in a study of blood T cell repertoires in COVID-19. Data came from immunoSEQ multiplex PCR; TCRdb stores just in-frame clones and leaves some out. The data hold 70,000 to 90,000 clones, with 79% observed a single time. Sequenced: peripheral blood. These receptors all stem from a man between 65 and 85 years old with acute or convalescent COVID-19.

This chain joins TRBV4-2 and TRBJ1-2; possibly TRBD1 for D (6 bases). CDR1 and CDR2 (germline): LGHNA, YNFKEQ. Between the trimmed V and J ends, which lost 3 bases and 4 bases, there was a span of 18 bases. CDR3 length equals 16 residues. The CDR3 here is CASSHPEQGVPYGYTF. DNA for the CDR3: TGTGCCAGCAGCCATCCCGAACAGGGAGTTCCCTATGGCTACACCTTC.

A few counts support this clone. This same CDR3 is encoded by further DNA sequences in the sample. V gene TRBV9 combines with J gene TRBJ1-4; 7 bases map to TRBD1. This CDR3 is built from 15 residues. The germline gives CDR1 SGDLS, CDR2 YYNGEE. V trimming: 4 bases; J trimming: 5 bases; junction bases outside the gene matches: 8. This CDR3 is CASSPRQGLNEKLFF. The CDR3 bases are TGTGCCAGCAGCCCTAGACAGGGTTTAAATGAAAAACTGTTTTTT.

The V gene is TRBV2, the J gene TRBJ2-2, with TRBD2 identical over 8 bases. The germline V gene encodes CDR1 SNHLY and CDR2 FYNNEI. Unmatched junction bases numbered 0, after V lost 6 bases and J lost 0 bases. The CDR3 loop spans 14 amino acids. The DNA for the CDR3 is TGTGCCAGCAGACTAGCGGCGAACACCGGGGAGCTGTTTTTT. It is translated as CASRLAANTGELFF.

In this sample, this clone turned up once. The chain recombines TRBV10-3 with TRBJ1-1, with 7 bases fitting TRBD1. After removal of 0 bases from V and 10 bases from J, the junction contained 2 bases not matched to a gene. CDR1 is ENHRY, CDR2 SYGVKD, per germline. The CDR3 covers 12 residues. CDR3 amino acids: CAISESNRGAFF. CDR3 nucleotide sequence: TGTGCCATCAGTGAGTCGAACAGGGGAGCTTTCTTT.

This CDR3 is CASSQESWTSGDTGELFF. Here the CDR3 DNA reads TGCGCCAGCAGCCAAGAAAGTTGGACTAGCGGGGACACCGGGGAGCTGTTTTTT. This chain uses TRBV4-1 with TRBJ2-2; 12 nucleotides agree with TRBD2. Losses at the gene ends were 0 bases for V and 3 bases for J; bases not matched to a gene: 5. Germline-derived CDR1 and CDR2 are MGHRA and YSYEKL. The CDR3 runs to 18 residues.

This sequence joins TRBV11-3 and TRBJ1-6; D is uncertain. The CDR3 sequence is 19 residues long. Germline V CDR1 and CDR2: SGHNT, YENEEA. V was trimmed by 0 bases and J by 0 bases, leaving 15 bases between them. The CDR3 region has the DNA TGTGCCAGCAGCTTAGAGGGTTGCGGCATTCACTCCTATAATTCACCCCTCCACTTT. It is translated as CASSLEGCGIHSYNSPLHF.

The CDR3 region is CASSPKGSSLNIQYF. CDR3 DNA: TGTGCCAGCAGCCCGAAGGGGTCAAGTTTAAACATTCAGTACTTC. The rearrangement joins TRBV11-2 to TRBJ2-4; tentatively, D is TRBD1 (5 bases). The CDR3 extends over 15 amino acids. CDR1 and CDR2 from the germline V gene are SGHAT and FQNNGV. V shed 5 bases and J shed 6 bases, with 17 bases lying between them.

The chain uses TRBV21-1 and TRBJ2-7; the tabulated D call, TRBD1, remains unverified against the DNA. TRBV21-1 is a listed pseudogene. The CDR3 sequence is 17 residues long. The CDR3 DNA is TGTGCCAGCAGCCCCCGAAAGGGGCAGGGTCTCTCCTACGAGCAGTACGTC. The encoded protein is CASSPRKGQGLSYEQYV.

This chain joins TRBV29-1 and TRBJ1-3, with D unresolved. Germline V gives CDR1 SQVTM, CDR2 ANQGSEA. The V end lost 1 base, the J end lost 0 bases, and 7 bases lay between the germline ends. The CDR3 has 14 amino acids. CDR3 in amino acids: CSVEGTRSGNTIYF. As DNA, the CDR3 is TGCAGCGTTGAAGGGACTCGCTCTGGAAACACCATATATTTT. Full variable domain (outside the CDR3, taken from reference TRBV29-1 and TRBJ1-3): SAVISQKPSRDICQRGTSLTIQCQVDSQVTMMFWYRQQPGQSLTLIATANQGSEATYESGFVIDKFPISRPNLTFSTLTVSNMSPEDSSIYLCSVEGTRSGNTIYFGEGSWLTVV.

This clone appeared a few times. The gene calls are TRBV20-1 and TRBJ1-1; D not resolved. The length of the CDR3 is 12 residues. Germline assignment: CDR1 DFQATT and CDR2 SNEGSKA (reference sequence). The V gene lost 3 bases and the J gene lost 4 bases, with 9 bases spanning the gap. The CDR3 DNA follows: TGCAGTGCTAGTCGCGGGGTCACTGAAGCTTTCTTT. It is translated as CSASRGVTEAFF.

This CDR3 reads CASSLVSTGRANVLTF. The CDR3 DNA reads TGCGCCAGCAGCTTAGTTAGCACAGGGAGGGCCAACGTCCTGACTTTC. The V and J genes are TRBV5-1 and TRBJ2-6; D may be TRBD1 (6 bases). This CDR3 region has 16 residues. The germline CDR1 and CDR2 sequences are SGHRS and YFSETQ. V was trimmed by 2 bases and J by 5 bases, leaving 14 bases between them.

The sample holds a few counts of this clone. This chain uses TRBV6-5 with TRBJ2-2, with TRBD1 matching 7 bases. V trimming: 10 bases; J trimming: 3 bases; junction bases outside the gene matches: 8. The CDR3 contains 14 residues. Per the germline V gene, CDR1 is MNHEY and CDR2 is SVGAGI. In DNA, the CDR3 is TGTGCCACCTGTTCCGGGACAGACACCGGGGAGCTGTTTTTT. Translation: CATCSGTDTGELFF.

The chain employs TRBV28 and TRBJ2-5; D gene uncertain. V shed 6 bases and J shed 0 bases, with 5 bases lying between them. The CDR3 runs to 12 residues. Germline values: CDR1 MDHEN, CDR2 SYDVKM. CDR3 coding DNA: TGTGCCAGCAGCCCTAACCAAGAGACCCAGTACTTC. Translation: CASSPNQETQYF.

V and J are TRBV11-2 and TRBJ2-1; TRBD2 might be the D (6 bases). Germline loops: CDR1 SGHAT, CDR2 FQNNGV. The CDR3 length is 12 residues. The V end lost 5 bases, the J end lost 6 bases, and 8 bases lay between the germline ends. CDR3 in amino acids: CASSRGFNEQFF. The CDR3, as DNA: TGTGCCAGCAGCCGGGGGTTCAATGAGCAGTTCTTC.

V and J are TRBV11-1 and TRBJ2-1; 7 bases map to TRBD1. The germline CDR1 and CDR2 sequences are SGHAT and FQDESV (reference sequence). V lost 4 bases to trimming and J lost 3 bases; unmatched junction nucleotides: 6. This CDR3 has 15 residues. The CDR3 DNA reads as TGTGCCAGCAGCTCGACAGGGAAGGACTACAATGAGCAGTTCTTC. It codes for CASSSTGKDYNEQFF.

The chain recombines TRBV5-6 with TRBJ1-2; 8 bases are a match to TRBD1. V was pared by 1 base and J by 6 bases, with 5 bases of the junction left unmatched. The length of the CDR3 is 14 residues. Germline CDR1 is SGHDT and CDR2 is YYEEEE. This chain's CDR3 is CASSLIDRGDGYTF. The CDR3 nucleotides read TGTGCCAGCAGCTTGATTGACAGGGGCGATGGCTACACCTTC. Full variable domain (outside the CDR3, taken from reference TRBV5-6 and TRBJ1-2): DAGVTQSPTHLIKTRGQQVTLRCSPKSGHDTVSWYQQALGQGPQFIFQYYEEEERQRGNFPDRFSGHQFPNYSSELNVNALLLGDSALYLCASSLIDRGDGYTFGSGTRLTVV.

This clone was seen just once. This chain connects TRBV25-1 to TRBJ1-1; 8 bases agree with TRBD1. The CDR3 has 13 residues. Germline-derived CDR1 and CDR2 are MGHDK and SYGVNS. The J segment lost 10 bases and the V segment lost 4 bases, leaving 8 bases of the junction unmatched. CDR3 coding DNA: TGTGCCAGCAGTGTTGTTCAGGGGGCTATAGCTTTCTTT. Its protein is CASSVVQGAIAFF.